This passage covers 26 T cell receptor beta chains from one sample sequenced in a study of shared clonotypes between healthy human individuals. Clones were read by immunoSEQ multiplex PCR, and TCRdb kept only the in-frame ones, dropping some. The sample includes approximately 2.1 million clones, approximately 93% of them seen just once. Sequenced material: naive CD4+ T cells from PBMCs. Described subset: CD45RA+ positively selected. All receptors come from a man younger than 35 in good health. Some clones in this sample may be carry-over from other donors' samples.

The CDR3 region has the DNA TGTGCCAGCTCACCGGGCCAGCCCCGGACCCAGTACTTC. Translation gives CASSPGQPRTQYF. The V call is TRBV18, the J call TRBJ2-5; D gene ambiguous. Trimming left V 3 bases short and J 7 bases short, with 12 bases between. Per germline, CDR1 KGHSH and CDR2 LQKENI. CDR3 size: 13 residues.

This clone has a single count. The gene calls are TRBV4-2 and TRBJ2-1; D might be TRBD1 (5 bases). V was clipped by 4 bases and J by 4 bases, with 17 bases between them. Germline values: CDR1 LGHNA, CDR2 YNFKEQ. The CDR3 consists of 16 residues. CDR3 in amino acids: CASSPGITFPYNEQFF. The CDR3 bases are TGTGCCAGCAGCCCAGGGATCACCTTCCCATACAATGAGCAGTTCTTC.

The CDR3 here is CATSRGDPRYEQYF. CDR3 in DNA: TGTGCCACCAGCAGAGGGGATCCACGATACGAGCAGTACTTC. The J gene is TRBJ2-7, the V gene TRBV15, with unresolved D. CDR3 length equals 14 residues. Trimming left V 1 base short and J 4 bases short, with 11 bases between. Per the germline V gene, CDR1 is LNHNV and CDR2 is YYDKDF (reference sequence).

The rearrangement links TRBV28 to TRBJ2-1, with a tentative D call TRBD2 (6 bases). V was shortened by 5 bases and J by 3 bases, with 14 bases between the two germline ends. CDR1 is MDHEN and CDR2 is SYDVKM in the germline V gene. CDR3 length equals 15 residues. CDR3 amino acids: CASSNFGEDYNEQFF. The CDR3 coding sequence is TGTGCCAGCAGTAACTTTGGGGAGGACTACAATGAGCAGTTCTTC.

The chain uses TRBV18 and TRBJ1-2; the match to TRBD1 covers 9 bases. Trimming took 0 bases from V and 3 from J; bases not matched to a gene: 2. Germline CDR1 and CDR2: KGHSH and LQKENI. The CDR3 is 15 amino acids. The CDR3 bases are TGTGCCAGCTCACCACCTGGGACAGGGTACTATGGCTACACCTTC. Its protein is CASSPPGTGYYGYTF.

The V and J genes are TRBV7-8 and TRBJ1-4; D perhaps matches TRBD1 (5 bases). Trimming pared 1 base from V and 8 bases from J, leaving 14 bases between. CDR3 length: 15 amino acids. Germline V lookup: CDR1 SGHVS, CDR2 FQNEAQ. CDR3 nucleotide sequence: TGTGCCAGCAGCTTAGGCAGGGCCGAGGAAGAAAAACTGTTTTTT. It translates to CASSLGRAEEEKLFF.

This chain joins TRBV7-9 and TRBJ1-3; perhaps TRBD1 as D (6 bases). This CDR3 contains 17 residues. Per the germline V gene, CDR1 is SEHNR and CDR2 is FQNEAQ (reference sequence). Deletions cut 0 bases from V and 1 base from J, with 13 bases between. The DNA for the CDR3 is TGTGCCAGCAGCTTAGCGACGGGACATCGTTCTGGAAACACCATATATTTT. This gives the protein CASSLATGHRSGNTIYF. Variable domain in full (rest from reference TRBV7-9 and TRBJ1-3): DTGVSQNPRHKITKRGQNVTFRCDPISEHNRLYWYRQTLGQGPEFLTYFQNEAQLEKSRLLSDRFSAERPKGSFSTLEIQRTEQGDSAMYLCASSLATGHRSGNTIYFGEGSWLTVV.

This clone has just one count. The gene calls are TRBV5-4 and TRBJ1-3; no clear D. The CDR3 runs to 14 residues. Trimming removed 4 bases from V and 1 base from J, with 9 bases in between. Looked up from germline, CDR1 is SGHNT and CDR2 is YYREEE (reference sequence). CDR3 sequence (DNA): TGTGCCAGCAGCGCTTCAGGATCTGGAAACACCATATATTTT. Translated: CASSASGSGNTIYF.

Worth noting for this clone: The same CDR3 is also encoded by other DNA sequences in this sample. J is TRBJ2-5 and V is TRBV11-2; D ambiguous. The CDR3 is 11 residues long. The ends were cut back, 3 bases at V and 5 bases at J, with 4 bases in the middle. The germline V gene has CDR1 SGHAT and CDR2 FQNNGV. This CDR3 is CASSFGETQYF. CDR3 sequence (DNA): TGTGCCAGCAGCTTCGGCGAGACCCAGTACTTC.

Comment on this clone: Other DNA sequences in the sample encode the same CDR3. The CDR3 DNA reads TGTGCCAGCAGCCTTTCGTACGAGCAGTACTTC. Its translation is CASSLSYEQYF. The J gene is TRBJ2-7, the V gene TRBV25-1; no definite D call. The length of the CDR3 is 11 residues. V was pared by 6 bases and J by 4 bases, with 7 bases between. CDR1 MGHDK and CDR2 SYGVNS come from the germline V gene.

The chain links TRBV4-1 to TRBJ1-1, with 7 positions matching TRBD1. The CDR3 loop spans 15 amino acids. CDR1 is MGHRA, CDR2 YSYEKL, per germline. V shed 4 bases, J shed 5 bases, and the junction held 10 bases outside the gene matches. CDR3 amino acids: CASSLKKGARTEAFF. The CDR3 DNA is TGCGCCAGCAGCCTAAAAAAGGGGGCGCGAACTGAAGCTTTCTTT.

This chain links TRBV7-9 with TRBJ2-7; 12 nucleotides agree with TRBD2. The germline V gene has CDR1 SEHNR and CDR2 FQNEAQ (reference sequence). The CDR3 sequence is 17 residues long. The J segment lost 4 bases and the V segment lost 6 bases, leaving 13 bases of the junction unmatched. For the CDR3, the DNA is TGTGCCAGCAGTTCGACTAGCGGGAGCGGGATCTCGTACGAGCAGTACTTC. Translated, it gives CASSSTSGSGISYEQYF.

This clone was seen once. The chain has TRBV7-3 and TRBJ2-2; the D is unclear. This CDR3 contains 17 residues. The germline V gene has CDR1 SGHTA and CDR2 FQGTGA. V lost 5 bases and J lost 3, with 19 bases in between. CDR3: CASSPTFSFWDTGELFF. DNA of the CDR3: TGTGCCAGCAGCCCCACATTCTCTTTCTGGGACACCGGGGAGCTGTTTTTT.

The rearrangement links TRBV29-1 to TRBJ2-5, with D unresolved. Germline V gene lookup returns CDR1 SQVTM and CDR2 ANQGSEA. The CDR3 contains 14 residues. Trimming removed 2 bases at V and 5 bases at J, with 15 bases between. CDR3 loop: CSVEYLGVGETQYF. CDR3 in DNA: TGCAGCGTTGAATATCTCGGCGTCGGGGAGACCCAGTACTTC.

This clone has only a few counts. Here the CDR3 DNA reads TGTGCCAGCAGCACTGTGGGCAGTGCCGTGACTGAAGCTTTCTTT. Translated, it gives CASSTVGSAVTEAFF. The chain has TRBV28 and TRBJ1-1; D is undetermined. Germline-derived CDR1 and CDR2 are MDHEN and SYDVKM. This CDR3 is built from 15 residues. V dropped 6 bases and J dropped 5 bases, with 19 bases sitting between them.

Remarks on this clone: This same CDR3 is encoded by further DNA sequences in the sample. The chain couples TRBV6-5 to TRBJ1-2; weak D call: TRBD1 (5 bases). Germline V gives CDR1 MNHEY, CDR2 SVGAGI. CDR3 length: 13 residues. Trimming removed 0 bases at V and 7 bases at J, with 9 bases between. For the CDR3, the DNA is TGTGCCAGCAGTTACTCTACAGGTGGTGGCTACACCTTC. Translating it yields CASSYSTGGGYTF.

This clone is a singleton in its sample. CDR3 nucleotide sequence: TGTGCCAGCAGTGGGACTAGCGTTCTCGGGCAGTTCTTC. As protein: CASSGTSVLGQFF. The chain carries TRBV6-5 and TRBJ2-1, with 10 nucleotides matching TRBD2. V lost 5 bases and J lost 12; bases outside the gene matches: 7. Germline V CDR1 and CDR2: MNHEY, SVGAGI. The CDR3 runs to 13 residues.

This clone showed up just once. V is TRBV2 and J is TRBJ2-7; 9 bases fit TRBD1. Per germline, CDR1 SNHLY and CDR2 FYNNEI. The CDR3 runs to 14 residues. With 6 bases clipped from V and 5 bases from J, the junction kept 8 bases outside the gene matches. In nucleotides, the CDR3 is TGTGCCAGCAGCGGGACAGGGCTCCGGAACGAGCAGTACTTC. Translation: CASSGTGLRNEQYF.

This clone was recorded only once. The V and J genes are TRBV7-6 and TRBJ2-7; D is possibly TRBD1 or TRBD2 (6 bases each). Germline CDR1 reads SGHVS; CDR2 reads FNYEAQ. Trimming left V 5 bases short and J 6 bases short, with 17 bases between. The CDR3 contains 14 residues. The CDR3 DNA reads TGTGCCAGCAGCCCTCCCGGAGGGGGGCGCGAGCAGTACTTC. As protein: CASSPPGGGREQYF.

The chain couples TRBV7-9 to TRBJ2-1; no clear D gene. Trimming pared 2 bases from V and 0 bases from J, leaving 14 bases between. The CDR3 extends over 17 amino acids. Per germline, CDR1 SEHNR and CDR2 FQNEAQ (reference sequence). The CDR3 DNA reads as TGTGCCAGCAGCTTATATTTGTCGCGAGGCTCCTACAATGAGCAGTTCTTC. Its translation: CASSLYLSRGSYNEQFF.

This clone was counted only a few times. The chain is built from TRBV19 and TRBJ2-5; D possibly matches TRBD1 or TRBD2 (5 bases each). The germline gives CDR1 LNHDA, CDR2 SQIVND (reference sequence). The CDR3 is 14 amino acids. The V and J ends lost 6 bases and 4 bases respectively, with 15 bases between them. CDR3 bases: TGTGCCAGTAGCACCACCGGGGCTCGAGAGACCCAGTACTTC. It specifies CASSTTGARETQYF.

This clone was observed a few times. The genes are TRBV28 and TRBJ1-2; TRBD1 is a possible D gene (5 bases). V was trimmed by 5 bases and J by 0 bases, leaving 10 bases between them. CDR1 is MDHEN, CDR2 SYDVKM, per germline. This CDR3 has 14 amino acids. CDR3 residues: CASSRDGPNYGYTF. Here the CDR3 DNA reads TGTGCCAGCAGTCGGGACGGACCTAACTATGGCTACACCTTC.

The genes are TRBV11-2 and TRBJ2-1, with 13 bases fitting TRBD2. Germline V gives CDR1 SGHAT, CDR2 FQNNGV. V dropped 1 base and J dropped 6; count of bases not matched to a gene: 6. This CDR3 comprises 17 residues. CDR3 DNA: TGTGCCAGCAGCTTAGGTCGCGGACTAGCGGGAGTCAATGAGCAGTTCTTC. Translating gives CASSLGRGLAGVNEQFF.

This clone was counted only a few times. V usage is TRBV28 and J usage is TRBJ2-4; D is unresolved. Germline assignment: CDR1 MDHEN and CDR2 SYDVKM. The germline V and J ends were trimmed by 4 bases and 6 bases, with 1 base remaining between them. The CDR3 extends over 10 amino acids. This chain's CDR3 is CASSSNIQYF. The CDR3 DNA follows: TGTGCCAGCAGTTCAAACATTCAGTACTTC.

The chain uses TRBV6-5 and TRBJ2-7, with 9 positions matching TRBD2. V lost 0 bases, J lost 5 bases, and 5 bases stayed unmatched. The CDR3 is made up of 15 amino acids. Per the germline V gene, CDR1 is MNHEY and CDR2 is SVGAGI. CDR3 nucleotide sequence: TGTGCCAGCAGTTACTCTGGGACTAGCATCGACGAGCAGTACTTC. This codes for CASSYSGTSIDEQYF.

The DNA for the CDR3 is TGTGCCAGCAGCGTAACAGGGGGCAGCGAGCAGTACTTC. This sequence encodes CASSVTGGSEQYF. This rearrangement joins TRBV11-2 to TRBJ2-7; 9 bases align to TRBD1. CDR3 length equals 13 residues. In germline, CDR1 is SGHAT, CDR2 FQNNGV. The ends lost 5 bases at V and 6 bases at J; junction bases unmatched: 5.